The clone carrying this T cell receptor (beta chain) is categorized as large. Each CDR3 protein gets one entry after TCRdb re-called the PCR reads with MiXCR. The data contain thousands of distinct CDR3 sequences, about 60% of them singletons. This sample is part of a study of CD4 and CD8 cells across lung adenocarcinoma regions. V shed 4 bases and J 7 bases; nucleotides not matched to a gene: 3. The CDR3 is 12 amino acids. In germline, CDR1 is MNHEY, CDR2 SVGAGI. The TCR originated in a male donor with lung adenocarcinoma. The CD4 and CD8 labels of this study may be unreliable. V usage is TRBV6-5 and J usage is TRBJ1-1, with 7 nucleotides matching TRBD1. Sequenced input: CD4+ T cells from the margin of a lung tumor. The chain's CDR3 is CASSSYRGEAFF. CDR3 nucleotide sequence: TGTGCCAGCAGTTCCTACAGGGGTGAAGCTTTCTTT.